The T cell receptor beta chain described here comes from a study of blood T cell repertoires in COVID-19. The overall study: Italy, Spain and the United States were the sources of the convalescent and acute COVID-19 samples. In each case, the material was cDNA or gDNA derived from T cells, B-cell-depleted T cells, or PBMCs.

As originally analysed: Amplifying reference gene primers gave estimates of nucleated cell counts. TCRdb keeps only in-frame clones here, not all; method: immunoSEQ multiplex PCR. From that table come the V and J calls and clone size; the DNA was used to work out D and trimming. This sample has over 150,000 clones, with around 86% found just once. The CDR3 runs 14 residues. The germline V gene encodes CDR1 GTSNPN and CDR2 SVGIG (reference sequence). Trimming stripped 2 bases from V and 5 bases from J, with 13 bases between. Sequencing was performed on peripheral blood. This receptor was taken from a man in his fifties or sixties with COVID-19, enrolled during active disease. This chain links TRBV30 with TRBJ1-5, with D tentatively TRBD1 (5 bases). The CDR3 coding sequence is TGTGCCTGGAGTAGTGTGGGGGGATATCAGCCCCAGCATTTT. This encodes CAWSSVGGYQPQHF.